This T cell receptor (beta chain) was retrieved from a study of cytomegalovirus exposure and HLA in healthy donors. Comment on this clone: Other DNA sequences in the sample encode the same CDR3.

It was with 60 Vbeta and 13 Jbeta primers that the PCR ran. Only in-frame clones appear in the TCRdb table, and some are missing; sequencing was by immunoSEQ multiplex PCR. The sample gives about 300,000 clones, 86% of which show up once; 4% is in the top ten. CDR1 is MDHEN, CDR2 SYDVKM, per germline. The CDR3 is 15 residues long. V lost 1 base and J lost 1; bases outside the gene matches: 2. The source of this sequence is a man aged 40-55 years in good health and CMV-seropositive. The sample was PBMCs. The chain is built from TRBV28 and TRBJ2-7, with 9 bases identical to TRBD2. CDR3: CASSLYAGGSYEQYF. CDR3 in DNA: TGTGCCAGCAGTTTATATGCGGGAGGGTCCTACGAGCAGTACTTC.